Shown below are 9 T cell receptor beta chains from a single sample sequenced in a study of tumor-infiltrating lymphocytes in oesophageal squamous cell carcinoma. MiXCR was run by TCRdb on the PCR reads, yielding one entry per CDR3 protein. This table holds about 10,000 distinct CDR3 sequences, approximately 61% found once. The sequenced material came from esophageal tumor tissue. The receptor set was obtained from a female donor with esophageal squamous cell carcinoma.

This clonotype was counted between two and nine times. One end of the junction fails to match germline, which may point to a read error. The chain links TRBV10-3 to TRBJ2-3; maybe TRBD1 (5 bases). Matching the DNA end better, TRBJ2-7 makes the J call doubtful. The germline V gene encodes CDR1 ENHRY and CDR2 SYGVKD. This CDR3 is 11 amino acids long. CDR3 in DNA: TGTGCCATTAGTGCGGCAGGGGAGCAGTACTTC. This sequence encodes CAISAAGEQYF.

This chain uses TRBV7-2 with TRBJ1-2; D might be TRBD1 (5 bases). V lost 0 bases to trimming and J lost 2 bases, with 13 bases between them. The germline CDR1 and CDR2 sequences are SGHTA and FQGNSA. This CDR3 region has 16 residues. CDR3 in DNA: TGTGCCAGCAGCTTAGCGATGGCAGGGACGAACTATGGCTACACCTTC. It yields the protein CASSLAMAGTNYGYTF. Filled out from reference TRBV7-2 and TRBJ1-2, the complete variable domain reads GAGVSQSPSNKVTEKGKDVELRCDPISGHTALYWYRQSLGQGLEFLIYFQGNSAPDKSGLPSDRFSAERTGGSVSTLTIQRTQQEDSAVYLCASSLAMAGTNYGYTFGSGTRLTVV.

This chain joins TRBV7-6 and TRBJ2-7; D possibly corresponds to TRBD2 (5 bases). The germline V gene encodes CDR1 SGHVS and CDR2 FNYEAQ. Trimming took off 4 bases at V and 6 bases at J, with 16 bases between the two ends. The CDR3 extends over 14 amino acids. The CDR3 is CASSSMDFSGEQYF. CDR3 DNA: TGTGCCAGCAGCTCGATGGACTTCTCGGGCGAGCAGTACTTC.

V and J are TRBV7-3 and TRBJ2-2, with 8 positions matching TRBD2. This CDR3 region has 15 residues. CDR1 is SGHTA and CDR2 is FQGTGA in the germline V gene. With 1 base clipped from V and 5 bases from J, the junction kept 3 bases outside the gene matches. For the CDR3, the DNA is TGTGCCAGCAGCTTAAAGGCGGGAGGTACCGGGGAGCTGTTTTTT. Protein: CASSLKAGGTGELFF. Full variable domain (outside the CDR3, taken from reference TRBV7-3 and TRBJ2-2): GAGVSQTPSNKVTEKGKYVELRCDPISGHTALYWYRQSLGQGPEFLIYFQGTGAADDSGLPNDRFFAVRPEGSVSTLKIQRTERGDSAVYLCASSLKAGGTGELFFGEGSRLTVL.

This clonotype was seen repeatedly, ten times or more. The V and J genes are TRBV5-6 and TRBJ1-1, with D possibly matching TRBD1 (6 bases). V was trimmed by 2 bases and J by 5 bases, leaving 7 bases between them. The CDR3 totals 12 residues. Germline CDR1 and CDR2: SGHDT and YYEEEE. Written as DNA, the CDR3 is TGTGCCAGCAGCTTAAGGGGGACTGAAGCTTTCTTT. Translated: CASSLRGTEAFF.

The DNA of the CDR3 is TGTGCCAGCAGCTGGACTAGCGGGAGCTACAATGAGCAGTTCTTC. This encodes CASSWTSGSYNEQFF. The chain joins TRBV7-3 to TRBJ2-1; 13 bases are shared with TRBD2. Germline CDR1 SGHTA, CDR2 FQGTGA. There are 15 residues in the CDR3. V gave up 4 bases and J gave up 3 bases; unmatched junction bases: 0.

This clonotype is medium-sized by share. The V gene is TRBV2, the J gene TRBJ2-7; 11 bases agree with TRBD2. V lost 0 bases and J lost 2; bases outside the gene matches: 6. Germline V gene lookup returns CDR1 SNHLY and CDR2 FYNNEI. This CDR3 has 17 amino acids. CDR3 sequence reads: CASSEAGLAGLTYEQYF. In nucleotides, the CDR3 is TGTGCCAGCAGTGAAGCCGGACTAGCGGGCCTAACCTACGAGCAGTACTTC.

V gene TRBV7-6 combines with J gene TRBJ2-1, with 7 bases fitting TRBD2. Matching the DNA end better, TRBJ2-5 makes the J call doubtful. Germline loops: CDR1 SGHVS, CDR2 FNYEAQ. The CDR3 length is 14 residues. CDR3 in amino acids: CASSLLAGQETQYF. The CDR3 bases are TGTGCCAGCAGCTTATTAGCGGGTCAAGAGACCCAGTACTTC.

This clonotype was detected only a few times. This chain connects TRBV7-3 to TRBJ2-5, with D perhaps matching TRBD1 (5 bases). The DNA end is a closer match to TRBJ2-1, so the J assignment may be wrong. Germline V gene sequence: CDR1 SGHTA, CDR2 FQGTGA. The CDR3 is 13 residues long. CDR3: CASSLLLGQEQFF. CDR3 coding DNA: TGTGCCAGCAGCTTATTGTTGGGGCAGGAGCAGTTCTTC.